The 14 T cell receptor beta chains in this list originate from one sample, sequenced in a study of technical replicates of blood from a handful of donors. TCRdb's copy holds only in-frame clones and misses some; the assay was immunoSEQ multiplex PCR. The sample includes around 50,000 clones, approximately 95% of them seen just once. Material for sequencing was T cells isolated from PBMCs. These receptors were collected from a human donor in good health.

The CDR3 nucleotides read TGTGCCAGCCTGGAGTTGGGCTGGGACAGCAACACTGAAGCTTTCTTT. This gives the protein CASLELGWDSNTEAFF. The rearrangement uses TRBV28 and TRBJ1-1; 7 bases fit TRBD1. Germline CDR1 is MDHEN and CDR2 is SYDVKM. The V segment lost 8 bases and the J segment 2 bases; nucleotides outside the gene matches: 14. The CDR3 is 16 amino acids.

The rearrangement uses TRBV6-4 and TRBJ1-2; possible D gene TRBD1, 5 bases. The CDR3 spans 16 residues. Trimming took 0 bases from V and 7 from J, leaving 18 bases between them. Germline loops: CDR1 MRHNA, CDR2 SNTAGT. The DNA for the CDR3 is TGTGCCAGCAGTGACTCTGGGGCGAGGCGCTGGGGTGGCTACACCTTC. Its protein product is CASSDSGARRWGGYTF.

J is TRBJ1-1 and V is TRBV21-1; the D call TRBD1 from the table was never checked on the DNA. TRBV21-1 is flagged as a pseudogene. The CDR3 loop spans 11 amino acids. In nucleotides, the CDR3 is TGTGCCTGCAGGGGGCACACTGAAGCTTTCTTT. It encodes CACRGHTEAFF.

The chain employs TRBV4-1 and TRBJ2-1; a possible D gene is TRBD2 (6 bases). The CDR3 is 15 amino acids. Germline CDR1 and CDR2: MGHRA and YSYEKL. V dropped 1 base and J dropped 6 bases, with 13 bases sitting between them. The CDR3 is CASSQGAGRLNEQFF. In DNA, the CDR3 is TGCGCCAGCAGCCAAGGGGCGGGAAGGCTCAATGAGCAGTTCTTC.

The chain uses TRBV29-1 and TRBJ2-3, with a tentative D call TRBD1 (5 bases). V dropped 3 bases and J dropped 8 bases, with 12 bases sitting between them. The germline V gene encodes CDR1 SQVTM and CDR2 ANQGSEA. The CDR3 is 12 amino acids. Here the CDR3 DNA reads TGCAGCGTTGATCCAGGGAAGAGTACGCAGTATTTT. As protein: CSVDPGKSTQYF.

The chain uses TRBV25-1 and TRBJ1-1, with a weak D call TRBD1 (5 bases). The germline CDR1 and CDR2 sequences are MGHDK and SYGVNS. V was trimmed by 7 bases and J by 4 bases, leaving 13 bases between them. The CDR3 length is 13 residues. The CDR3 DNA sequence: TGTGCCAGCACCCGGGGGGGAACCACTGAAGCTTTCTTT. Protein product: CASTRGGTTEAFF.

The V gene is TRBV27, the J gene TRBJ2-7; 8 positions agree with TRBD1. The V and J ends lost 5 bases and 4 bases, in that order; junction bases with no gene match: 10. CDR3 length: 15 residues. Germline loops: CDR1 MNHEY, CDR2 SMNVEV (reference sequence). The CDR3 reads CASSPPGQGRYEQYF. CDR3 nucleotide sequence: TGTGCCAGCAGTCCCCCAGGACAGGGCAGGTACGAGCAGTACTTC.

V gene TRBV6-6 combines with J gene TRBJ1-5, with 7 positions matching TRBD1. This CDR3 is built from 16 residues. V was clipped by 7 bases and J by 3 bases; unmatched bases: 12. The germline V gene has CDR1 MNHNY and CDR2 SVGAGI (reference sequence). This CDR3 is CASTLTGAPFNQPQHF. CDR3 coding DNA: TGTGCCAGCACCTTAACAGGGGCCCCTTTCAATCAGCCCCAGCATTTT.

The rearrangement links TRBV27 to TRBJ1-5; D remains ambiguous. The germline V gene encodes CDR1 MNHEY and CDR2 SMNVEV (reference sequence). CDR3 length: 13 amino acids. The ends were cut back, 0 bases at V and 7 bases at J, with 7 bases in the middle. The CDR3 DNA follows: TGTGCCAGCAGTTTATCGTCTACCCAGCCCCAGCATTTT. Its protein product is CASSLSSTQPQHF.

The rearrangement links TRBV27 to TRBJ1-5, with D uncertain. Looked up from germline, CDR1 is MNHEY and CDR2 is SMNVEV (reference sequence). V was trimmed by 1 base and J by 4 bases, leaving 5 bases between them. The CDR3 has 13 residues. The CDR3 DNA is TGTGCCAGCAGTTTATGGCGGAATCAGCCCCAGCATTTT. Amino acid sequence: CASSLWRNQPQHF.

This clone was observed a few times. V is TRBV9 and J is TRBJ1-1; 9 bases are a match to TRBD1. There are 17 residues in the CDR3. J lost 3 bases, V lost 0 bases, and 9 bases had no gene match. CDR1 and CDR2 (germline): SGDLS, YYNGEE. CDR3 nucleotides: TGTGCCAGCAGCGTAGGTATAGGGGACAGGGAAGACACTGAAGCTTTCTTT. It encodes CASSVGIGDREDTEAFF.

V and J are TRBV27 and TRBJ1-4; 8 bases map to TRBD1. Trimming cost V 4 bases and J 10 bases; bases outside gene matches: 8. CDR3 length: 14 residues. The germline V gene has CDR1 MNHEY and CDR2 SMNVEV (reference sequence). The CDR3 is CASSSGQGRLKLFF. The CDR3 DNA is TGTGCCAGCAGTTCAGGACAGGGCCGGTTAAAACTGTTTTTT.

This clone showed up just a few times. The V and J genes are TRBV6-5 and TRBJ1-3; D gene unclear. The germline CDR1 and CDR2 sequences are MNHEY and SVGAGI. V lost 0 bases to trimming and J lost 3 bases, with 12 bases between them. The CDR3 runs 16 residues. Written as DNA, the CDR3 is TGTGCCAGCAGTTACTCGCCCGGTGGTTATGGAAACACCATATATTTT. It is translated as CASSYSPGGYGNTIYF.

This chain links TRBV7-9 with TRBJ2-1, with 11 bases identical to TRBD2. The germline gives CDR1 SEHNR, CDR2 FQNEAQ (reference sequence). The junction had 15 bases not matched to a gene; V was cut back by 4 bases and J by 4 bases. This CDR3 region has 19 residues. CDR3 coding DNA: TGTGCCAGCAGCTCAAGGGGTAGCGGGAGGGAAGGAACTTACAATGAGCAGTTCTTC. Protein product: CASSSRGSGREGTYNEQFF.